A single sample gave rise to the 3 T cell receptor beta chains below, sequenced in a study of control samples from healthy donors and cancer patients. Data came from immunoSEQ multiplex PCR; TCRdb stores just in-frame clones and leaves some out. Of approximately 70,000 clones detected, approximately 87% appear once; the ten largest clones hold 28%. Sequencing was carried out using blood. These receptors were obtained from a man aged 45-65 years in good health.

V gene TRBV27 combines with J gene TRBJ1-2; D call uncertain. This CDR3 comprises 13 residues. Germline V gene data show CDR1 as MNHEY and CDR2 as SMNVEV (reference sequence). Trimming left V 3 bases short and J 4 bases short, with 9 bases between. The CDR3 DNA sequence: TGTGCCAGCAGTTTTGGCAGGACCTATGGCTACACCTTC. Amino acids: CASSFGRTYGYTF.

In DNA form, the CDR3 reads TGTGCCAGCAGCCCTGGGACTAGCGGCCTCTACGAGCAGTACTTC. It codes for CASSPGTSGLYEQYF. The chain uses TRBV9 and TRBJ2-7; 11 nucleotides agree with TRBD2. After removal of 4 bases from V and 3 bases from J, the junction contained 6 bases not matched to a gene. Germline V gene data show CDR1 as SGDLS and CDR2 as YYNGEE. There are 15 residues in the CDR3.

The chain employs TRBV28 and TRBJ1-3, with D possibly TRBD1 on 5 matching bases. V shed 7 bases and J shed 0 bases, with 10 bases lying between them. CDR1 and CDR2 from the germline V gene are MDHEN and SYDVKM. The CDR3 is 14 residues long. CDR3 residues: CASKPGSSGNTIYF. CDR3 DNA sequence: TGTGCCAGCAAACCAGGGAGCTCTGGAAACACCATATATTTT.